These 21 T cell receptor beta chains came from one sample sequenced in a study of early T cells in non-severe SARS-CoV-2 infection. TCRdb processed the 5' RACE reads anew with MiXCR; each CDR3 protein has one entry. The table shows tens of thousands of distinct CDR3 sequences, with about 4.2% occurring only once. Sequenced input: whole blood. The receptors were gathered from an adult who was a healthcare worker with PCR-confirmed SARS-CoV-2 infection or an uninfected control (not recorded which).

By proportion, this clonotype is medium-sized (0.01 to 0.1%). V gene TRBV6-1 combines with J gene TRBJ1-6, with 7 bases that match TRBD1. After removal of 6 bases from V and 6 bases from J, the junction contained 8 bases not matched to a gene. The germline V gene encodes CDR1 MNHNS and CDR2 SASEGT. The CDR3 contains 15 residues. DNA for the CDR3: TGTGCCAGCAGCCGGGACAGAAATTCTAATTCACCCCTCCACTTT. This encodes CASSRDRNSNSPLHF.

At least ten counts were recorded for this clonotype. DNA of the CDR3: TGTGCCATCCGAGACAGCTCCTACGAGCAGTACTTC. Its protein is CAIRDSSYEQYF. The chain employs TRBV10-3 and TRBJ2-7, with a weak D call TRBD1 (5 bases). The germline gives CDR1 ENHRY, CDR2 SYGVKD. The CDR3 runs to 12 residues. V was cut by 8 bases and J by 0 bases, with 8 bases left in between.

In this sample, this clonotype turned up many times. The chain uses TRBV7-3 and TRBJ2-5; 10 nucleotides agree with TRBD2. The CDR3 loop spans 15 amino acids. J gave up 4 bases and V 3 bases, and 5 bases lay outside the gene matches. Germline V gene data show CDR1 as SGHTA and CDR2 as FQGTGA. DNA of the CDR3: TGTGCCAGCAGCTTGGGACTAGCGAGAGGAGAGACCCAGTACTTC. Protein: CASSLGLARGETQYF.

This clonotype was recorded at least ten times. The chain recombines TRBV4-2 with TRBJ1-4, with TRBD1 matching 7 bases. The V and J ends lost 3 bases and 5 bases, in that order; junction bases with no gene match: 6. Per the germline V gene, CDR1 is LGHNA and CDR2 is YNFKEQ. The CDR3 is made up of 15 amino acids. In DNA form, the CDR3 reads TGTGCCAGCAGCCAGAGACAGGGCGAAAATGAAAAACTGTTTTTT. It translates to CASSQRQGENEKLFF.

This clonotype was observed at least ten times. The genes are TRBV29-1 and TRBJ1-4; no definite D call. Germline CDR1 is SQVTM and CDR2 is ANQGSEA. The CDR3 has 11 amino acids. The V gene lost 7 bases and the J gene lost 8 bases, with 11 bases spanning the gap. The CDR3 is CSAWAREKLFF. In nucleotides, the CDR3 is TGCAGCGCTTGGGCCCGCGAAAAACTGTTTTTT. Filled out from reference TRBV29-1 and TRBJ1-4, the complete variable domain reads SAVISQKPSRDICQRGTSLTIQCQVDSQVTMMFWYRQQPGQSLTLIATANQGSEATYESGFVIDKFPISRPNLTFSTLTVSNMSPEDSSIYLCSAWAREKLFFGSGTQLSVL.

This clonotype has at least ten counts. The gene calls are TRBV11-3 and TRBJ2-1, with 9 positions matching TRBD2. The CDR3 spans 14 residues. V was clipped by 5 bases and J by 7 bases; unmatched bases: 6. Germline V gene lookup returns CDR1 SGHNT and CDR2 YENEEA. CDR3 residues: CASSPNSGGNEQFF. The CDR3, as DNA: TGTGCCAGCAGCCCAAATAGCGGGGGAAATGAGCAGTTCTTC.

This clonotype was seen ten or more times. This chain links TRBV29-1 with TRBJ2-1; TRBD2 might be the D (5 bases). V dropped 6 bases and J dropped 10 bases, with 16 bases sitting between them. Germline-derived CDR1 and CDR2 are SQVTM and ANQGSEA. CDR3 length: 12 residues. The CDR3, as DNA: TGCAGCGTACAGCCCGGGGTCGGGGAGCAGTTCTTC. Residues: CSVQPGVGEQFF.

This clonotype showed up just a few times. The CDR3 DNA sequence: TGTGCCAGCTCGATCAGTCTCTACGAGCAGTACTTC. It translates to CASSISLYEQYF. V and J are TRBV18 and TRBJ2-7; D gene ambiguous. This CDR3 has 12 residues. Germline V gene data show CDR1 as KGHSH and CDR2 as LQKENI. V lost 6 bases and J 3 bases, leaving 9 bases between the germline ends.

This clonotype turned up a few times. This may stem from a read error, because a much larger clone lies one nucleotide away. The chain links TRBV9 to TRBJ2-7; D unresolved. The germline gives CDR1 SGDLS, CDR2 YYNGEE. The CDR3 is 13 residues long. The CDR3 DNA is TGTGTCAGCAGCCGTAGAAGCTCCTACGAGCAGTACTTC. This translates into CVSSRRSSYEQYF.

This clonotype has more than one count but fewer than ten. The chain is built from TRBV2 and TRBJ2-7, with TRBD1 matching over 7 bases. V was pared by 10 bases and J by 0 bases, with 9 bases of the junction left unmatched. The germline V gene has CDR1 SNHLY and CDR2 FYNNEI. This CDR3 has 14 residues. The CDR3: CATEPNRGSYEQYF. CDR3 bases: TGTGCCACGGAACCGAACAGGGGCTCCTACGAGCAGTACTTC. Using reference TRBV2 and TRBJ2-7 for the parts outside the CDR3, the full variable domain is EPEVTQTPSHQVTQMGQEVILRCVPISNHLYFYWYRQILGQKVEFLVSFYNNEISEKSEIFDDQFSVERPDGSNFTLKIRSTKLEDSAMYFCATEPNRGSYEQYFGPGTRLTVT.

This clonotype was seen many times. CDR3 amino acids: CASSQGLGQLNTEAFF. DNA of the CDR3: TGTGCCAGCAGCCAAGGTTTGGGACAGTTGAACACTGAAGCTTTCTTT. J is TRBJ1-1 and V is TRBV4-2; 7 positions agree with TRBD1. Germline-derived CDR1 and CDR2 are LGHNA and YNFKEQ. This CDR3 is 16 amino acids long. V gave up 1 base and J gave up 0 bases; unmatched junction bases: 5.

This clonotype was picked up many times. V and J are TRBV5-6 and TRBJ2-7; D perhaps matches TRBD1 (6 bases). Germline V gives CDR1 SGHDT, CDR2 YYEEEE. V shed 0 bases and J shed 2 bases, with 12 bases lying between them. The CDR3 runs 15 residues. The CDR3 DNA follows: TGTGCCAGCAGCTTGGATCCGGACAGCACCTACGAGCAGTACTTC. Amino acid sequence: CASSLDPDSTYEQYF.

This clonotype was found many times. The J gene is TRBJ2-7, the V gene TRBV19; TRBD1 or TRBD2 may be the D gene (6 bases each). Trimming left V 6 bases short and J 3 bases short, with 21 bases between. The CDR3 has 16 amino acids. Per germline, CDR1 LNHDA and CDR2 SQIVND (reference sequence). The CDR3 nucleotides read TGTGCCAGTAGCGACATGGGGGGCGCCCGGGGCTACGAGCAGTACTTC. Amino acids: CASSDMGGARGYEQYF.

This clonotype was observed many times. Germline is not matched at one junction end, which may reflect a read error. The V gene is TRBV2, the J gene TRBJ2-7; 10 nucleotides match TRBD1. This CDR3 contains 15 residues. The germline CDR1 and CDR2 sequences are SNHLY and FYNNEI. CDR3 region: CASSEVTGGLYEQYF. In nucleotides, the CDR3 is TGTGCCAGCAGCGAAGTGACAGGGGGCTTATACGAGCAGTACTTC.

This clonotype occurred many times. The chain uses TRBV13 and TRBJ2-3; D not certain. The CDR3 spans 12 residues. Trimming stripped 5 bases from V and 6 bases from J, with 9 bases between. Germline assignment: CDR1 PRHDT and CDR2 FYEKMQ (reference sequence). The DNA for the CDR3 is TGTGCCAGCAGCCTCCGACTCGATACGCAGTATTTT. Amino acids: CASSLRLDTQYF.

This clonotype has a handful of counts. The chain recombines TRBV27 with TRBJ2-2, with D unclear. Trimming removed 5 bases from V and 13 bases from J, with 20 bases in between. The germline CDR1 and CDR2 sequences are MNHEY and SMNVEV (reference sequence). The CDR3 sequence is 14 residues long. The CDR3 sequence: CASSENPGPMGLFF. The CDR3, as DNA: TGTGCCAGCAGTGAAAATCCGGGTCCGATGGGGCTGTTTTTT.

The rearrangement uses TRBV4-1 and TRBJ2-3; D tentatively fits TRBD1 or TRBD2 (5 bases each). Germline V gives CDR1 MGHRA, CDR2 YSYEKL. V was pared by 0 bases and J by 0 bases, with 16 bases between. This CDR3 region has 18 residues. The CDR3 region is CASSQEGPRGGSTDTQYF. Written as DNA, the CDR3 is TGCGCCAGCAGCCAAGAGGGACCTCGGGGCGGGAGCACAGATACGCAGTATTTT.

This clonotype was recorded at least ten times. The gene calls are TRBV5-1 and TRBJ2-5; D is uncertain. The CDR3 covers 14 residues. With 2 bases removed from V and 4 bases from J, the gap between germline ends came to 12 bases. Germline V CDR1 and CDR2: SGHRS, YFSETQ. CDR3 in DNA: TGCGCCAGCAGCTTCGCAACGGAAAGAGAGACCCAGTACTTC. This sequence encodes CASSFATERETQYF. The full variable domain, its missing parts supplied by reference TRBV5-1 and TRBJ2-5, is KAGVTQTPRYLIKTRGQQVTLSCSPISGHRSVSWYQQTPGQGLQFLFEYFSETQRNKGNFPGRFSGRQFSNSRSEMNVSTLELGDSALYLCASSFATERETQYFGPGTRLLVL.

The chain recombines TRBV4-1 with TRBJ2-2, with D perhaps TRBD2 (6 bases). Germline assignment: CDR1 MGHRA and CDR2 YSYEKL. This CDR3 region has 17 residues. Trimming took 1 base from V and 5 from J, leaving 17 bases between them. CDR3 nucleotide sequence: TGCGCCAGCAGCCAAGCTCTCCGCGGGGTGGGAACCGGGGAGCTGTTTTTT. Its protein product is CASSQALRGVGTGELFF.

The chain combines TRBV10-3 with TRBJ2-6; no clear D gene. The germline CDR1 and CDR2 sequences are ENHRY and SYGVKD. Trimming removed 3 bases from V and 0 bases from J, with 3 bases in between. CDR3 size: 14 residues. CDR3 DNA sequence: TGTGCCATCAGTGATGGCTCTGGGGCCAACGTCCTGACTTTC. Its translation: CAISDGSGANVLTF.

This clonotype was recorded many times. This sequence joins TRBV7-3 and TRBJ2-1; D is undetermined. The CDR3 runs 13 residues. Trimming shortened V by 5 bases and J by 5 bases, and 10 bases separated the two germline ends. Germline lookup yields CDR1 SGHTA and CDR2 FQGTGA. Here the CDR3 DNA reads TGTGCCAGCAGCCACGGATACAACAATGAGCAGTTCTTC. This gives the protein CASSHGYNNEQFF.